One and the same sample provided the 14 T cell receptor beta chains below, sequenced in a study of shared clonotypes between healthy human individuals. TCRdb keeps only in-frame clones here, not all; method: immunoSEQ multiplex PCR. The sample includes about 710,000 clones, 72% of them seen just once. The material sequenced was memory CD4+ T cells sorted from blood. Subset indicated: CD45RA-negative fraction. The receptors were gathered from a woman in her twenties or thirties in good health.

CDR3 protein: CASSPGTAYQEQYF. The CDR3 DNA reads TGTGCCAGCTCACCCGGGACAGCATATCAAGAGCAGTACTTC. The gene calls are TRBV18 and TRBJ2-7; 7 positions match TRBD1. Losses at the gene ends were 3 bases for V and 7 bases for J; bases not matched to a gene: 9. This CDR3 spans 14 amino acids. Germline V CDR1 and CDR2: KGHSH, LQKENI. The whole variable domain, filled in from reference TRBV18 and TRBJ2-7, reads NAGVMQNPRHLVRRRGQEARLRCSPMKGHSHVYWYRQLPEEGLKFMVYLQKENIIDESGMPKERFSAEFPKEGPSILRIQQVVRGDSAAYFCASSPGTAYQEQYFGPGTRLTVT.

The chain is built from TRBV10-1 and TRBJ1-2; D remains unclear. V was pared by 6 bases and J by 7 bases, with 15 bases between. CDR3 length: 13 residues. The germline V gene encodes CDR1 WNHNN and CDR2 SYGVQD (reference sequence). CDR3 protein: CASSPTLGGGYTF. The CDR3 nucleotides read TGCGCCAGCAGCCCTACCCTCGGAGGTGGCTACACCTTC.

The CDR3 sequence is CASSSMGRTSNQPQHF. The CDR3 DNA sequence: TGTGCCAGCAGTTCAATGGGACGGACTAGCAATCAGCCCCAGCATTTT. The rearrangement joins TRBV28 to TRBJ1-5; tentatively, D is TRBD1 (5 bases). Germline loops: CDR1 MDHEN, CDR2 SYDVKM. Trimming stripped 4 bases from V and 0 bases from J, with 13 bases between. The CDR3 spans 16 residues.

The rearrangement joins TRBV5-1 to TRBJ1-1; TRBD1 matches 9 bases. Germline CDR1 is SGHRS and CDR2 is YFSETQ. The CDR3 runs 15 residues. With V trimmed by 2 bases and J by 6 bases, 8 bases remained unmatched. The CDR3 reads CASSFGQGFVAEAFF. The DNA for the CDR3 is TGCGCCAGCAGCTTTGGACAGGGGTTTGTCGCTGAAGCTTTCTTT.

The chain employs TRBV19 and TRBJ1-5, with TRBD1 matching over 8 bases. CDR1 and CDR2 from the germline V gene are LNHDA and SQIVND (reference sequence). The CDR3 contains 14 residues. V shed 8 bases and J 5 bases; nucleotides not matched to a gene: 8. CDR3 protein: CASSGRGRDQPQHF. The CDR3 DNA follows: TGTGCCAGTTCGGGCAGGGGGCGAGATCAGCCCCAGCATTTT.

The gene calls are TRBV28 and TRBJ1-2; 7 positions match TRBD1. The length of the CDR3 is 14 residues. Unmatched junction bases numbered 12, after V lost 2 bases and J lost 12 bases. Germline CDR1 MDHEN, CDR2 SYDVKM. This CDR3 reads CASSLGPDRVYHTF. Written as DNA, the CDR3 is TGTGCCAGCAGTTTAGGCCCCGACAGGGTGTACCACACCTTC.

The chain carries TRBV5-4 and TRBJ2-5; D possibly corresponds to TRBD1 (7 bases). Germline CDR1 and CDR2: SGHNT and YYREEE (reference sequence). Trimming pared 2 bases from V and 3 bases from J, leaving 14 bases between. The CDR3 is 15 residues long. The CDR3 region is CASSFPQGRKETQYF. The DNA for the CDR3 is TGTGCCAGCAGCTTTCCACAGGGGAGGAAAGAGACCCAGTACTTC.

CDR3 coding DNA: TGCGCCAGCAGCCCGGGGACGGCCGGCCACGAGCAGTACTTC. It is translated as CASSPGTAGHEQYF. The chain uses TRBV5-1 and TRBJ2-7; D may be TRBD1 or TRBD2 (5 bases each). The CDR3 extends over 14 amino acids. The V end lost 4 bases, the J end lost 5 bases, and 16 bases lay between the germline ends. In germline, CDR1 is SGHRS, CDR2 YFSETQ. Combining the CDR3 with reference TRBV5-1 and TRBJ2-7 gives the whole variable domain KAGVTQTPRYLIKTRGQQVTLSCSPISGHRSVSWYQQTPGQGLQFLFEYFSETQRNKGNFPGRFSGRQFSNSRSEMNVSTLELGDSALYLCASSPGTAGHEQYFGPGTRLTVT.

This clone was picked up many times. The V gene is TRBV7-7, the J gene TRBJ1-4; the match to TRBD1 covers 8 bases. CDR1 SSHAT and CDR2 FNYEAQ come from the germline V gene (reference sequence). V shed 6 bases, J shed 10 bases, and the junction held 10 bases outside the gene matches. This CDR3 contains 14 residues. CDR3 region: CASSKDRGSGKLFF. The CDR3 DNA sequence: TGTGCCAGCAGTAAAGACAGGGGTTCTGGAAAACTGTTTTTT.

The chain joins TRBV29-1 to TRBJ2-7, with 9 bases lining up with TRBD1. CDR3 length: 14 residues. CDR1 is SQVTM and CDR2 is ANQGSEA in the germline V gene. After removal of 6 bases from V and 6 bases from J, the junction contained 12 bases not matched to a gene. The CDR3 is CSVQPWDREGEQYF. CDR3 DNA sequence: TGCAGCGTCCAACCCTGGGACAGGGAGGGCGAGCAGTACTTC.

The V and J genes are TRBV5-1 and TRBJ1-2; possibly TRBD1 for D (5 bases). The germline V and J ends were trimmed by 3 bases and 7 bases, with 13 bases remaining between them. CDR3 length equals 13 residues. Germline-derived CDR1 and CDR2 are SGHRS and YFSETQ. The CDR3 DNA reads TGCGCCAGCAGCTCCCCCAGGGCTGGTGGCTACACCTTC. Protein product: CASSSPRAGGYTF. Based on the CDR3 plus reference TRBV5-1 and TRBJ1-2, the full variable domain is KAGVTQTPRYLIKTRGQQVTLSCSPISGHRSVSWYQQTPGQGLQFLFEYFSETQRNKGNFPGRFSGRQFSNSRSEMNVSTLELGDSALYLCASSSPRAGGYTFGSGTRLTVV.

This clone was detected only a few times. V is TRBV7-2 and J is TRBJ1-5, with a tentative D call TRBD1 (6 bases). This CDR3 is built from 15 residues. V was clipped by 0 bases and J by 9 bases, with 15 bases between them. Germline V lookup: CDR1 SGHTA, CDR2 FQGNSA. In nucleotides, the CDR3 is TGTGCCAGCAGCTTAGCGGCAGGGGAAATGTGGCCCCAGCATTTT. Its translation is CASSLAAGEMWPQHF.

The genes are TRBV11-2 and TRBJ2-3; TRBD2 is a possible D gene (5 bases). Germline assignment: CDR1 SGHAT and CDR2 FQNNGV. CDR3 length: 14 residues. The V gene lost 3 bases and the J gene lost 2 bases, with 9 bases spanning the gap. CDR3: CASSLVANTDTQYF. The CDR3 DNA is TGTGCCAGCAGCTTGGTAGCGAACACAGATACGCAGTATTTT.

This chain joins TRBV18 and TRBJ2-1; no clear D gene. Germline V gene data show CDR1 as KGHSH and CDR2 as LQKENI. Trimming took off 5 bases at V and 5 bases at J, with 10 bases between the two ends. The CDR3 spans 13 residues. The CDR3 DNA follows: TGTGCCAGCTCAACTTACACGGACAATGAGCAGTTCTTC. Protein sequence: CASSTYTDNEQFF. Looking up the rest from reference TRBV18 and TRBJ2-1 gives the full variable domain: NAGVMQNPRHLVRRRGQEARLRCSPMKGHSHVYWYRQLPEEGLKFMVYLQKENIIDESGMPKERFSAEFPKEGPSILRIQQVVRGDSAAYFCASSTYTDNEQFFGPGTRLTVL.